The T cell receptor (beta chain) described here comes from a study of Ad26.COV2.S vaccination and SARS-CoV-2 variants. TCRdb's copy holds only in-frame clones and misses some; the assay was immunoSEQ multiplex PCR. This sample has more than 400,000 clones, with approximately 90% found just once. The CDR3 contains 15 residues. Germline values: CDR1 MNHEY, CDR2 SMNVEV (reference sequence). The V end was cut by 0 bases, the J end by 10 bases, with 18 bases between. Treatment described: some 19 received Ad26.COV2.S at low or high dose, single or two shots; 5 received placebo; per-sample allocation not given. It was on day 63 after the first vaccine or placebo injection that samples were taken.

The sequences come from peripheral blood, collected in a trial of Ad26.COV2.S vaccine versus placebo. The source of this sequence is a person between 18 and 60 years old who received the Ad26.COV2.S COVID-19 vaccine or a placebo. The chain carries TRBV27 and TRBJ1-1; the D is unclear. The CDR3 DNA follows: TGTGCCAGCAGTTTATCTGTCTCTGATCTGCGTGGAGCTTTCTTT. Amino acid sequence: CASSLSVSDLRGAFF.